This T cell receptor (beta chain) was recorded in a study of T cell responses to AZD1222 COVID-19 vaccine. Whole-study results and caveats: Spike was spanned by vaccine-associated CD4 TCRs, which were dominant at 160-218 and 743-854.

Libraries were prepared by immunoSEQ multiplex PCR; TCRdb keeps only in-frame clonotypes and omits some of them. The sample consists of 70,000 to 95,000 clones, 80% of them appearing once. The CDR3 has 15 residues. Trimming stripped 0 bases from V and 3 bases from J, with 12 bases between. CDR1 and CDR2 from the germline V gene are GTSNPN and SVGIG (reference sequence). As to this clone: Its antigen is undetermined.

This specimen consisted of peripheral blood, obtained on day 0 of AZD1222 vaccination. This TCR was sampled from an adult in good health. The chain employs TRBV30 and TRBJ1-3, with D possibly matching TRBD1 (6 bases). This chain's CDR3 is CAWSVRPRGGNTIYF. CDR3 in DNA: TGTGCCTGGAGTGTACGTCCCAGGGGTGGAAACACCATATATTTT.